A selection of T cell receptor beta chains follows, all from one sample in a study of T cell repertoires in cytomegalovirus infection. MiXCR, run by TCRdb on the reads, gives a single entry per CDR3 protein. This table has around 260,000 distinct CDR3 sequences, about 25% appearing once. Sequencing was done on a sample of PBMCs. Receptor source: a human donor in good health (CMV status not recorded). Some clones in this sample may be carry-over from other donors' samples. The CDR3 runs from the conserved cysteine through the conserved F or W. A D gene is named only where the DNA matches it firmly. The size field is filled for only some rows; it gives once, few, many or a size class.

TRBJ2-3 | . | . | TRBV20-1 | TGCAGTGCCACTACCGGAGGGTATGGCACAGATACGCAGTATTTT | CSATTGGYGTDTQYF
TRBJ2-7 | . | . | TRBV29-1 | TGCAGCGTAAAACTTGGACCTAGCTACGAGCAGTACTTC | CSVKLGPSYEQYF
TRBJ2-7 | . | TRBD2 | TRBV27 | TGTGCCAGCAGTGATCCGGGACTAGCTCCCCAAATCTACGAGCAGTACTTC | CASSDPGLAPQIYEQYF
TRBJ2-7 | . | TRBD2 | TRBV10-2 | TGCGCCAGCAGTGAAGGTCGGGGGGATTACGAGCAGTACTTC | CASSEGRGDYEQYF
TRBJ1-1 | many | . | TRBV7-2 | TGTGCCAGCAGCTCTGCCGGGTCCATGAAGACTGAAGCTTTCTTT | CASSSAGSMKTEAFF
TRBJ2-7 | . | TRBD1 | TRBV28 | TGTGCGTTAGGGACAGGGGTGAACGAGCAGTACTTC | CALGTGVNEQYF
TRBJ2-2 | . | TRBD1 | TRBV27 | TGTGCCAGCAGCCCGACACAGGGGGTATCGAGCACCGGGGAGCTGTTTTTT | CASSPTQGVSSTGELFF
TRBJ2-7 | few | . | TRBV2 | TGTGCCAGCACGCCTCAGGAGTACGAGCAGTACTTC | CASTPQEYEQYF
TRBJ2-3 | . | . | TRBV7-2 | TGTGCCAGCAACCTGCCCCGAACAGATACGCAGTATTTT | CASNLPRTDTQYF
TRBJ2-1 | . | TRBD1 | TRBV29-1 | TGCAGCGTTGAAGGGAGACAGGGTGTAAGGGTGCAGTTCTTC | CSVEGRQGVRVQFF
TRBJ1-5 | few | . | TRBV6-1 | TGTGCCAGCAGTCCATACTCCCCCCAGGGCGGCAATCAGCCCCAGCATTTT | CASSPYSPQGGNQPQHF
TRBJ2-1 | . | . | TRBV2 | TGTGCCAGCAGGGACCCGGGACAAACCAATGAGCAGTTCTTC | CASRDPGQTNEQFF
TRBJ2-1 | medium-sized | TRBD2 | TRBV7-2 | TGTGCCAGCAGCTTAGCAGCGGGGGCCAATGAGCAGTTCTTC | CASSLAAGANEQFF
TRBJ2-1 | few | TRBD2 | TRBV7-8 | TGTGCCAGCAGCTTAGATGGGACTAGCGCTGGCGATGAGCAGTTCTTC | CASSLDGTSAGDEQFF
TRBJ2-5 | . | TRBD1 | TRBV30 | TGTGCCTGGAGAGGACAGGGAAAAGAGACCCAGTACTTC | CAWRGQGKETQYF
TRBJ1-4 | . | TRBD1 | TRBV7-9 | TGTGCCAGCAGCTTAGGGGACAGGGATGAAGAAAAACTGTTTTTT | CASSLGDRDEEKLFF
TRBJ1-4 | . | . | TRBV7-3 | TGTGCCAGCAGCTTTGTTCCTTATGAGCGGTGGAACGAAAAACTGTTTTTT | CASSFVPYERWNEKLFF
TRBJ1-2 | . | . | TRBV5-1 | TGCGCCAGCAGCTCCGGGGCCCCCTATGGCTACACCTTC | CASSSGAPYGYTF
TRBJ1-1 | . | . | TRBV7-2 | TGTGCCAGCAGCCTAGAGGGTTGGTCCGGCCCTGAAGCTTTCTTT | CASSLEGWSGPEAFF
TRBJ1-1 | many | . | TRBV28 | TGTGCCAGCAGTCCACAGGGCCTTAACACTGAAGCTTTCTTT | CASSPQGLNTEAFF
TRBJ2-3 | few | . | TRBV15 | TGTGCCACCAGCAGAGATCAACCCGTCACAGATACGCAGTATTTT | CATSRDQPVTDTQYF
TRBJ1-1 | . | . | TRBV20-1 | TGCAGTGCTAGAATGCAGTTGAACACTGAAGCTTTCTTT | CSARMQLNTEAFF
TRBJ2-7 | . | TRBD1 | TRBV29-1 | TGCAGCGTACAGGGGTCTATCTACGAGCAGTACTTC | CSVQGSIYEQYF
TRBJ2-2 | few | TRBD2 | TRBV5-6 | TGTGCCAGCAGGGGGGGGTCTAACACCGGGGAGCTGTTTTTT | CASRGGSNTGELFF
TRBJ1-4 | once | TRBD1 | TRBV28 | TGTGCCAGCAGTTCACAGGGGGCCCGTGAAAAACTGTTTTTT | CASSSQGAREKLFF
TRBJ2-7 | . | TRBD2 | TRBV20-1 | TGCAGTGCTATGAGCGGGAAGAGCTCCTACGAGCAGTACTTC | CSAMSGKSSYEQYF